This entry describes one TCR beta chain. Its antigen is still unknown. Both 60 Vbeta primers and 13 Jbeta primers went into the PCR. Profiling relied on immunoSEQ multiplex PCR, and the TCRdb table lists in-frame clones only, not all of them. The sample includes some 110,000 clones, about 74% of them seen just once. This specimen comes from a study of cytomegalovirus exposure and HLA in healthy donors. About the study: Unique TCRs numbering some 77 million, obtained from HLA-typed donors, made up an early data release.

CDR3 length: 14 amino acids. Germline CDR1 is GTSNPN and CDR2 is SVGIG (reference sequence). With 2 bases removed from V and 9 bases from J, the gap between germline ends came to 14 bases. Study-level findings and limits: As a later analysis revealed, most CMV-associated TCR beta chains appeared HLA-restricted. Among TCR beta chains of equal frequency, HLA-associated ones were more clonally expanded in a later analysis.

V and J are TRBV30 and TRBJ1-6, with unresolved D. Material for sequencing was PBMCs. The sequence was collected from a man younger than 40 in good health and CMV-seropositive. The CDR3 DNA is TGTGCCTGGAGTCCGAGCCCATTGCGTTCACCCCTCCACTTT. As protein: CAWSPSPLRSPLHF.